One T cell receptor beta chain is described in this entry. What it recognizes is unknown. The sample is drawn from a study of cytomegalovirus exposure and HLA in healthy donors. Study-wide findings and caveats: Later on, an analysis tied roughly 17,000 TCR beta sequences to HLA alleles at 0.05 false discovery rate. A prior analysis recorded that most TCR beta V segments were productive about 90% or about 30% of the time. Analyses of presence/absence relied on an assumption of roughly uniform sequencing depth across donors. A further, later analysis showed that HLA-associated TCR beta chains (compared with equally common others) were more clonally expanded.

Primers included in the PCR were 60 Vbeta and 13 Jbeta primers. The method was immunoSEQ multiplex PCR; TCRdb's version includes in-frame clones alone and lacks a portion of them. The sample has roughly 160,000 clones, roughly 84% seen once. Per germline, CDR1 SGDLS and CDR2 YYNGEE. The CDR3 spans 14 residues. V gene TRBV9 combines with J gene TRBJ2-5; the D is unclear. The J call may be incorrect, as the DNA end agrees better with TRBJ2-7. The sample consisted of PBMCs. This clonotype was sampled from a man younger than 45 in good health and CMV-seronegative. The CDR3 region is CASSVDPTTFEQYF. CDR3 in DNA: TGTGCCAGCAGCGTAGACCCGACAACGTTCGAGCAGTACTTC.